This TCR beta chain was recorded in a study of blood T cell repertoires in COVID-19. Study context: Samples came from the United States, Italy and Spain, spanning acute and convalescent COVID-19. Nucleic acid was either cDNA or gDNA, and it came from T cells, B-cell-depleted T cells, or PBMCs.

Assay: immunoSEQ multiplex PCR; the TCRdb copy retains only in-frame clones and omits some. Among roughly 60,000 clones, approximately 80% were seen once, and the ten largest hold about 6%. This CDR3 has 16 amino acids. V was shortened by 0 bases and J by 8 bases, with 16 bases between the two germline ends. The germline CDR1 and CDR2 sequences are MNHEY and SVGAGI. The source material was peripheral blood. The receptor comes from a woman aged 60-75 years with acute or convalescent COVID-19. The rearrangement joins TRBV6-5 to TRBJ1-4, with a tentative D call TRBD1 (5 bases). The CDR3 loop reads CASSYSRGGWGEKLFF. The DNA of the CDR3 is TGTGCCAGCAGTTACTCTCGGGGAGGATGGGGGGAAAAACTGTTTTTT.